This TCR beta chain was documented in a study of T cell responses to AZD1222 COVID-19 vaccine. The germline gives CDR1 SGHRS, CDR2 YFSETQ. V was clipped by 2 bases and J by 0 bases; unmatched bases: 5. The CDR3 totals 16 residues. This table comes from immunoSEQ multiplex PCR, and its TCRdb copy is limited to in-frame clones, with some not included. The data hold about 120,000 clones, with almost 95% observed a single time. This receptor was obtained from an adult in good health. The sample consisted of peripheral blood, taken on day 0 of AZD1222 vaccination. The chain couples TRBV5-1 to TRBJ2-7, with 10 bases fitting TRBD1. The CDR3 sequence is CASSFLGQGPSYEQYF. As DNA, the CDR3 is TGCGCCAGCAGCTTTTTGGGACAGGGGCCCTCCTACGAGCAGTACTTC. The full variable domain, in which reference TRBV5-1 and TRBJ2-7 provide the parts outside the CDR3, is KAGVTQTPRYLIKTRGQQVTLSCSPISGHRSVSWYQQTPGQGLQFLFEYFSETQRNKGNFPGRFSGRQFSNSRSEMNVSTLELGDSALYLCASSFLGQGPSYEQYFGPGTRLTVT.